The 27 T cell receptor beta chains presented below share a single source sample, sequenced in a study of vaccination and CD4 T cells after COVID-19. Regarding treatment: roughly ten-day PBMC culture with coronavirus spike peptide pools or control peptides (ViraFEST assay). An Oncomine TCR Beta short-read assay was used to sequence the DNA from cultured CD4+ T cells. Each CDR3 protein gets one entry after TCRdb re-called the PCR reads with MiXCR. The table lists roughly 15,000 distinct CDR3 sequences, roughly 50% of them singletons, with 15% to 20% in the top ten. Which antigens these TCRs recognize remains unknown. Sequences were obtained from CD4+ T cells from blood, cultured in vitro. The origin of the receptors is a human donor who had recovered from COVID-19.

This clonotype was detected only a few times. This chain links TRBV7-3 with TRBJ2-2, with D perhaps TRBD2 (5 bases). Germline-derived CDR1 and CDR2 are SGHTA and FQGTGA. This CDR3 is 16 amino acids long. The ends were cut back, 3 bases at V and 0 bases at J, with 11 bases in the middle. This chain's CDR3 is CASSFLRAPNTGELFF. The CDR3 nucleotides are TGTGCCAGCAGCTTCCTGAGGGCTCCGAACACCGGGGAGCTGTTTTTT.

The chain links TRBV5-1 to TRBJ1-2; 8 bases are a match to TRBD1. Trimming at V came to 5 bases and at J to 3 bases, leaving 12 bases not matched to a gene. The CDR3 is made up of 16 amino acids. Germline assignment: CDR1 SGHRS and CDR2 YFSETQ. The CDR3 loop reads CASRALSRGQYYGYTF. The CDR3 nucleotides read TGCGCCAGCAGGGCGTTAAGCAGGGGGCAATACTATGGCTACACCTTC.

CDR3 DNA: TGTGCCAGTAGTATCGGTTTGGGGGGGTACTCCTACGAGCAGTACTTC. Its translation: CASSIGLGGYSYEQYF. V gene TRBV19 combines with J gene TRBJ2-7, with TRBD2 identical over 7 bases. The germline CDR1 and CDR2 sequences are LNHDA and SQIVND (reference sequence). This CDR3 is 16 amino acids long. J gave up 0 bases and V 3 bases, and 8 bases lay outside the gene matches.

The DNA for the CDR3 is TGCAGTGTAGGAAGGGGACGGAGCCGCTATGGCTACACCTTC. This encodes CSVGRGRSRYGYTF. This sequence joins TRBV20-1 and TRBJ1-2; tentative D call: TRBD1 (5 bases). Germline CDR1 and CDR2: DFQATT and SNEGSKA (reference sequence). This CDR3 has 14 residues. The ends were cut back, 7 bases at V and 4 bases at J, with 19 bases in the middle.

The table lists this clonotype with a few counts. The chain uses TRBV7-3 and TRBJ1-5; D is unresolved. Trimming took off 4 bases at V and 3 bases at J, with 7 bases between the two ends. This CDR3 contains 13 residues. The V gene's germline CDR1 is SGHTA and CDR2 FQGTGA. The CDR3 nucleotides are TGTGCCAGCAGCTCAGCTTCCAATCAGCCCCAGCATTTT. It is translated as CASSSASNQPQHF.

The chain has TRBV5-1 and TRBJ2-7; D is unclear. Trimming stripped 1 base from V and 3 bases from J, with 11 bases between. Germline V lookup: CDR1 SGHRS, CDR2 YFSETQ. The CDR3 has 14 residues. In nucleotides, the CDR3 is TGCGCCAGCAGCTTGCGCGTAGCAGGCTACGAGCAGTACTTC. Translation gives CASSLRVAGYEQYF.

This sequence joins TRBV27 and TRBJ2-7; 8 bases agree with TRBD2. J gave up 7 bases and V 3 bases, and 8 bases lay outside the gene matches. Germline CDR1 MNHEY, CDR2 SMNVEV (reference sequence). This CDR3 has 14 residues. The CDR3 DNA is TGTGCCAGCAGTTTCGAGCGGGGGCATTGGGAGCAGTACTTC. Translation gives CASSFERGHWEQYF.

The chain links TRBV6-1 to TRBJ1-2, with no clear D. The CDR3 is made up of 14 amino acids. The germline V gene has CDR1 MNHNS and CDR2 SASEGT. V dropped 1 base and J dropped 9 bases, with 15 bases sitting between them. The CDR3 protein is CASSEEGWQNSYTF. The CDR3 nucleotides are TGTGCCAGCAGTGAAGAAGGTTGGCAGAACAGCTACACCTTC.

The chain links TRBV5-1 to TRBJ1-2, with TRBD1 as a possible D gene (5 bases). CDR3 size: 14 residues. Per germline, CDR1 SGHRS and CDR2 YFSETQ. The V and J ends lost 1 base and 0 bases respectively, with 7 bases between them. The CDR3: CASSLIQANYGYTF. The CDR3 DNA reads TGCGCCAGCAGCTTGATACAGGCTAACTATGGCTACACCTTC.

Only a few counts were recorded for this clonotype. The chain uses TRBV20-1 and TRBJ2-4, with TRBD2 identical over 7 bases. The CDR3 covers 12 residues. Per germline, CDR1 DFQATT and CDR2 SNEGSKA (reference sequence). The J segment lost 3 bases and the V segment lost 5 bases, leaving 1 base of the junction unmatched. The CDR3 loop reads CSAWTSKNIQYF. CDR3 DNA sequence: TGCAGTGCTTGGACTAGCAAAAACATTCAGTACTTC.

The sample holds one count of this clonotype. The chain couples TRBV9 to TRBJ1-2; no definite D call. With 0 bases removed from V and 7 bases from J, the gap between germline ends came to 10 bases. Germline loops: CDR1 SGDLS, CDR2 YYNGEE. The CDR3 is 13 residues long. The CDR3 DNA reads as TGTGCCAGCAGCGTAGAGTGGGGAAGTGGCTACACCTTC. Protein product: CASSVEWGSGYTF.

The chain joins TRBV6-5 to TRBJ1-2; TRBD1 agrees at 7 bases. Germline CDR1 reads MNHEY; CDR2 reads SVGAGI. V trimming: 1 base; J trimming: 8 bases; junction bases outside the gene matches: 7. The CDR3 has 14 amino acids. The CDR3 DNA is TGTGCCAGCAGTTACTACGGCGGGACAGACGGCTACACCTTC. It is translated as CASSYYGGTDGYTF.

V and J are TRBV20-1 and TRBJ2-5, with unresolved D. The CDR3 is made up of 14 amino acids. Germline V gives CDR1 DFQATT, CDR2 SNEGSKA (reference sequence). V lost 6 bases to trimming and J lost 4 bases, with 18 bases between them. This CDR3 reads CSACAQLRRETQYF. The CDR3 nucleotides read TGCAGTGCCTGCGCGCAGCTAAGACGAGAGACCCAGTACTTC.

The CDR3 sequence: CASSEAPAGGSLDTQYF. The CDR3 nucleotides read TGTGCCAGCAGTGAAGCGCCGGCAGGGGGCAGTTTGGATACGCAGTATTTT. V usage is TRBV6-1 and J usage is TRBJ2-3, with TRBD1 identical over 8 bases. The CDR3 is 17 residues long. In germline, CDR1 is MNHNS, CDR2 SASEGT. V dropped 0 bases and J dropped 6; count of bases not matched to a gene: 11.

V gene TRBV28 combines with J gene TRBJ2-7; D gene uncertain. V dropped 6 bases and J dropped 0 bases, with 15 bases sitting between them. The CDR3 consists of 15 residues. Germline assignment: CDR1 MDHEN and CDR2 SYDVKM. This chain's CDR3 is CASSPTDGSSYEQYF. DNA of the CDR3: TGTGCCAGCAGCCCCACGGACGGCAGCTCCTACGAGCAGTACTTC.

The sample holds a few counts of this clonotype. This sequence joins TRBV15 and TRBJ2-2; D remains unclear. CDR3 length: 14 residues. CDR1 LNHNV and CDR2 YYDKDF come from the germline V gene (reference sequence). V was pared by 0 bases and J by 5 bases, with 7 bases between. The chain's CDR3 is CATSRDYGTGELFF. CDR3 nucleotides: TGTGCCACCAGCAGAGATTACGGGACCGGGGAGCTGTTTTTT.

The rearrangement links TRBV11-3 to TRBJ2-1; 8 nucleotides align to TRBD2. V dropped 8 bases and J dropped 0; count of bases not matched to a gene: 18. The V gene's germline CDR1 is SGHNT and CDR2 YENEEA. The CDR3 loop spans 19 amino acids. CDR3 sequence: CASPQRGLVAIDSYNEQFF. The CDR3 DNA reads as TGTGCCAGCCCCCAGAGGGGACTAGTCGCTATTGACTCCTACAATGAGCAGTTCTTC.

This clonotype was seen a few times. The chain employs TRBV27 and TRBJ1-1, with 8 bases identical to TRBD1. The J segment lost 1 base and the V segment lost 6 bases, leaving 4 bases of the junction unmatched. This CDR3 has 14 amino acids. CDR1 and CDR2 from the germline V gene are MNHEY and SMNVEV (reference sequence). CDR3 sequence (DNA): TGTGCCAGCAGACCGGACAGGGAGAACACTGAAGCTTTCTTT. Amino acids: CASRPDRENTEAFF.

The chain has TRBV7-3 and TRBJ1-6; TRBD1 matches 7 bases. V was pared by 2 bases and J by 7 bases, with 2 bases of the junction left unmatched. The V gene's germline CDR1 is SGHTA and CDR2 FQGTGA. This CDR3 has 14 amino acids. The CDR3 here is CASSLGTENSPLHF. The CDR3, as DNA: TGTGCCAGCAGCTTAGGGACAGAGAATTCACCCCTCCACTTT.

Only one count was recorded for this clonotype. V and J are TRBV20-1 and TRBJ1-2; 9 nucleotides agree with TRBD1. Losses at the gene ends were 6 bases for V and 2 bases for J; bases not matched to a gene: 4. The CDR3 totals 13 residues. In germline, CDR1 is DFQATT, CDR2 SNEGSKA (reference sequence). The CDR3 reads CSATGQGNYGYTF. DNA of the CDR3: TGCAGTGCAACAGGACAGGGGAACTATGGCTACACCTTC.

The V and J genes are TRBV4-2 and TRBJ1-2; 10 nucleotides agree with TRBD1. The V and J ends lost 1 base and 5 bases, in that order; junction bases with no gene match: 16. This CDR3 is 19 amino acids long. Germline V gives CDR1 LGHNA, CDR2 YNFKEQ. CDR3 loop: CASSQAGPLDRGGTYGYTF. In nucleotides, the CDR3 is TGTGCCAGCAGCCAAGCGGGTCCCCTGGACAGGGGGGGCACATATGGCTACACCTTC.

This clonotype was detected a few times. CDR3 sequence: CASGGLSYNSPLHF. The CDR3 nucleotides read TGCGCAAGTGGGGGTCTCTCCTATAATTCACCCCTCCACTTT. This chain joins TRBV20-1 and TRBJ1-6; possible D gene TRBD1, 5 bases. The germline CDR1 and CDR2 sequences are DFQATT and SNEGSKA (reference sequence). The CDR3 totals 14 residues.

The chain has TRBV6-2 or TRBV6-3 and TRBJ1-4; D remains unclear. The CDR3 spans 16 residues. Germline V gene lookup returns CDR1 MNHEY and CDR2 SVGEGT. Trimming shortened V by 0 bases and J by 2 bases, and 10 bases separated the two germline ends. As DNA, the CDR3 is TGTGCCAGCAGTTACTCGAACGTAGGCACTAATGAAAAACTGTTTTTT. Translation: CASSYSNVGTNEKLFF.

This chain joins TRBV7-3 and TRBJ2-7; D perhaps matches TRBD2 (7 bases). The germline CDR1 and CDR2 sequences are SGHTA and FQGTGA. Between the trimmed V and J ends, which lost 5 bases and 0 bases, there was a span of 14 bases. This CDR3 has 15 amino acids. The CDR3 region is CASSERGGSSYEQYF. The CDR3 nucleotides read TGTGCCAGCAGCGAAAGGGGGGGAAGCTCCTACGAGCAGTACTTC.

The chain is built from TRBV7-9 and TRBJ2-3, with a tentative D call TRBD2 (6 bases). Germline values: CDR1 SEHNR, CDR2 FQNEAQ (reference sequence). CDR3 length: 16 amino acids. V was clipped by 6 bases and J by 0 bases, with 16 bases between them. DNA of the CDR3: TGTGCCAGCAGTCCGCGGGGTGGAACCAGCACAGATACGCAGTATTTT. Its protein product is CASSPRGGTSTDTQYF. Full variable domain (missing parts from reference TRBV7-9 and TRBJ2-3): DTGVSQNPRHKITKRGQNVTFRCDPISEHNRLYWYRQTLGQGPEFLTYFQNEAQLEKSRLLSDRFSAERPKGSFSTLEIQRTEQGDSAMYLCASSPRGGTSTDTQYFGPGTRLTVL.

This clonotype was seen more than once but under ten times. The J gene is TRBJ2-5, the V gene TRBV24-1, with 7 positions matching TRBD2. The CDR3 covers 15 residues. J was trimmed by 5 bases and V by 3 bases; bases with no gene match: 8. CDR1 and CDR2 (germline): KGHDR, SFDVKD. CDR3 region: CATSDPRRGGETQYF. CDR3 sequence (DNA): TGTGCCACCAGTGATCCCCGTAGGGGAGGGGAGACCCAGTACTTC.

The chain couples TRBV7-9 to TRBJ1-1, with D possibly being TRBD1 (5 bases). CDR1 is SEHNR, CDR2 FQNEAQ, per germline (reference sequence). The CDR3 totals 14 residues. Trimming left V 5 bases short and J 1 base short, with 11 bases between. The CDR3 reads CASSAMGGNTEAFF. CDR3 coding DNA: TGTGCCAGCAGCGCGATGGGGGGGAACACTGAAGCTTTCTTT. Full variable domain (missing parts from reference TRBV7-9 and TRBJ1-1): DTGVSQNPRHKITKRGQNVTFRCDPISEHNRLYWYRQTLGQGPEFLTYFQNEAQLEKSRLLSDRFSAERPKGSFSTLEIQRTEQGDSAMYLCASSAMGGNTEAFFGQGTRLTVV.